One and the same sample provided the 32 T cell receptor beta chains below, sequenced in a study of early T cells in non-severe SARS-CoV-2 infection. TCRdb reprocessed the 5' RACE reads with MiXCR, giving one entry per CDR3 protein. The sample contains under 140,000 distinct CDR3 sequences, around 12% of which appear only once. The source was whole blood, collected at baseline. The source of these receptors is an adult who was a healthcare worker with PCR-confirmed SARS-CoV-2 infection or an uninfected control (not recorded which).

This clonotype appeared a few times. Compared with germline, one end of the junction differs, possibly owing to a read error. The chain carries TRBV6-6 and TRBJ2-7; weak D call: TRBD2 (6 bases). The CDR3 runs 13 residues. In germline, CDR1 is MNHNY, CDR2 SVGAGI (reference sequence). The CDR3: CASRPRSEGGPVF. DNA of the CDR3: TGTGCCAGCAGACCCCGATCTGAGGGAGGACCTGTTTTC.

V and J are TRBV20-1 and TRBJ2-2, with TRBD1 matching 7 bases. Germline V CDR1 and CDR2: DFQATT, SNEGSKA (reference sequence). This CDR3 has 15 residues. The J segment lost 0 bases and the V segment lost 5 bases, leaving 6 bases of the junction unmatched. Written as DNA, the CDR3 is TGCAGTGCTCCCGACAGGGTCGCGAACACCGGGGAGCTGTTTTTT. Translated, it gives CSAPDRVANTGELFF.

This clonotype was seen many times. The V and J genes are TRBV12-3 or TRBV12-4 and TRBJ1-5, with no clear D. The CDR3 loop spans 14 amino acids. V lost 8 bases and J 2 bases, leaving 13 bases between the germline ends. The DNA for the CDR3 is TGTGCCAGCGGTACGGGGTCGGGCAATCAGCCCCAGCATTTT. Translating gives CASGTGSGNQPQHF.

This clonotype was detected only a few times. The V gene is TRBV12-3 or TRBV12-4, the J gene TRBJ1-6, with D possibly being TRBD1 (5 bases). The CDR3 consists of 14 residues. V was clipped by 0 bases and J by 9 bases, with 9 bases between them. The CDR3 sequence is CASSLAREGSPLHF. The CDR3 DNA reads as TGTGCCAGCAGTTTAGCCAGGGAGGGTTCACCCCTCCACTTT.

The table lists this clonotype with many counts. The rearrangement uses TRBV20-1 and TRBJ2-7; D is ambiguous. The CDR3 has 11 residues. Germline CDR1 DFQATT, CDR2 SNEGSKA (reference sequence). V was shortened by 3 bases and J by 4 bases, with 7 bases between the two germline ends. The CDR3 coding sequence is TGCAGTGCTAGTCGGGCTTACGAGCAGTACTTC. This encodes CSASRAYEQYF.

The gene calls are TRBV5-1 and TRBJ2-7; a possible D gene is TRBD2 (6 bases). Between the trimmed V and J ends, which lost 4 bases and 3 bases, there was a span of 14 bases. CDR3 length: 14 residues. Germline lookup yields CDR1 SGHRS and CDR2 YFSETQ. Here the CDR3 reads CASSTDHGGYEQYF. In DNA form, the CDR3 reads TGCGCCAGCAGCACGGATCACGGGGGCTACGAGCAGTACTTC.

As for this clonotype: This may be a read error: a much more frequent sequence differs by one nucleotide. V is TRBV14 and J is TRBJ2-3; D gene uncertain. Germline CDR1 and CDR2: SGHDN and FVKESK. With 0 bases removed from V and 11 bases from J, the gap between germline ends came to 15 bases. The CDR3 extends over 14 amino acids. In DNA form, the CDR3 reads TGTGCCAGCAGCCAAGATCCGCCCCCATATATGCAGTATTTT. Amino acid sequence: CASSQDPPPYMQYF.

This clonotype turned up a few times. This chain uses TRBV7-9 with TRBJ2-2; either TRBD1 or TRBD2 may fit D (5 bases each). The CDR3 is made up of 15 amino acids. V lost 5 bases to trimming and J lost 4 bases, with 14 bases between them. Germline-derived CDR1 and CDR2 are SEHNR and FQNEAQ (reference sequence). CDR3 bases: TGTGCCAGCAGCGAAGGGACGACCCTCACCGGGGAGCTGTTTTTT. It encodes CASSEGTTLTGELFF. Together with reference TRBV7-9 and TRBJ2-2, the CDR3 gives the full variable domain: DTGVSQNPRHKITKRGQNVTFRCDPISEHNRLYWYRQTLGQGPEFLTYFQNEAQLEKSRLLSDRFSAERPKGSFSTLEIQRTEQGDSAMYLCASSEGTTLTGELFFGEGSRLTVL.

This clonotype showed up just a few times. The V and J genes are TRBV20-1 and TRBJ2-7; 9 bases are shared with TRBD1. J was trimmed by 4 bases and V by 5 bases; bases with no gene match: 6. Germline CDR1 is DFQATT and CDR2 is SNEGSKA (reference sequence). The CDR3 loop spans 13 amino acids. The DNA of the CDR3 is TGCAGTGCTCTCCCGGGACAGGGTTACGAGCAGTACTTC. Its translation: CSALPGQGYEQYF.

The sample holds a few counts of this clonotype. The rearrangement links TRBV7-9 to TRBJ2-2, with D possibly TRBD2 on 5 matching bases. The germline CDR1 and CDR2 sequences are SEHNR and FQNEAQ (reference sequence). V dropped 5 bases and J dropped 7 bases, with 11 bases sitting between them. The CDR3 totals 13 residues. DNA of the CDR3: TGTGCCAGCAGCCCTCTAGCTCACGGGGAGCTGTTTTTT. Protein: CASSPLAHGELFF.

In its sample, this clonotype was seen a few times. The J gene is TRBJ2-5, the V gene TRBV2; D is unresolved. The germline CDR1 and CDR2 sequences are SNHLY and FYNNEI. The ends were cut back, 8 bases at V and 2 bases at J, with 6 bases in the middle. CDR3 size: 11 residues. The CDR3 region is CASAGQETQYF. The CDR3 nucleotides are TGTGCCAGCGCAGGTCAAGAGACCCAGTACTTC.

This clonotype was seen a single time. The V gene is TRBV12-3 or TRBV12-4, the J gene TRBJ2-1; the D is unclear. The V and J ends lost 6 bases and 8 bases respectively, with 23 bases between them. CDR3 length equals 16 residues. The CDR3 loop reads CASSFPHALSPDEQFF. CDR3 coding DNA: TGTGCCAGCAGCTTCCCGCATGCCCTATCGCCGGATGAGCAGTTCTTC.

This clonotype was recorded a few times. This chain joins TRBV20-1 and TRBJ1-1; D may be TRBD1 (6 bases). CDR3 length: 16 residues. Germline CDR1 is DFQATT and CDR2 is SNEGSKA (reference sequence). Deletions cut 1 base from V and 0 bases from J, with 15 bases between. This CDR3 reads CSARAPPGTLNTEAFF. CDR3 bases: TGCAGTGCTAGAGCCCCCCCCGGGACATTGAACACTGAAGCTTTCTTT.

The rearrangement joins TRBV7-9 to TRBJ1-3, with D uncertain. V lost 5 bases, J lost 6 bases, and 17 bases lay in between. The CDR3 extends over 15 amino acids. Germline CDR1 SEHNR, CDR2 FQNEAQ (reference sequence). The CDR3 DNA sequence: TGTGCCAGCAGCCCATTTGGGTCTCTAGCAAACACCATATATTTT. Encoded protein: CASSPFGSLANTIYF.

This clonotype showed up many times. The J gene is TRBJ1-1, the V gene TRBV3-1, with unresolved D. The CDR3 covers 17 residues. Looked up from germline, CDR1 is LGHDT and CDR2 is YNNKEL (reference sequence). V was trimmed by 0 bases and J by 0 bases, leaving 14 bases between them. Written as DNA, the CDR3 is TGTGCCAGCAGCCAAGACCTCCGAGGAGGAATGAACACTGAAGCTTTCTTT. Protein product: CASSQDLRGGMNTEAFF. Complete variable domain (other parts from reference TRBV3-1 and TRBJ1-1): DTAVSQTPKYLVTQMGNDKSIKCEQNLGHDTMYWYKQDSKKFLKIMFSYNNKELIINETVPNRFSPKSPDKAHLNLHINSLELGDSAVYFCASSQDLRGGMNTEAFFGQGTRLTVV.

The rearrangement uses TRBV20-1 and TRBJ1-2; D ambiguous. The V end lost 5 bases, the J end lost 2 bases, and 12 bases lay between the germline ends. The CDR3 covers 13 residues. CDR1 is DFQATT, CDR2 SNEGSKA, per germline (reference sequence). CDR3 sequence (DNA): TGCAGTGCTCGGGCGCAACGGAACTATGGCTACACCTTC. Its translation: CSARAQRNYGYTF.

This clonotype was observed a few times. The CDR3 spells CASRPGAMAEAFF. The CDR3 nucleotides are TGTGCCAGCAGGCCGGGGGCGATGGCTGAAGCTTTCTTT. The chain couples TRBV27 to TRBJ1-1, with D perhaps TRBD1 (6 bases). Germline CDR1 MNHEY, CDR2 SMNVEV (reference sequence). The length of the CDR3 is 13 residues. V was shortened by 6 bases and J by 6 bases, with 14 bases between the two germline ends.

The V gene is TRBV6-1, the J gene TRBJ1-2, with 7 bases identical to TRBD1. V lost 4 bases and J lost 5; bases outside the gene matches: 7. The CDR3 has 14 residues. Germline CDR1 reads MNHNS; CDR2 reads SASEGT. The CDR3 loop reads CASSVRGQPYGYTF. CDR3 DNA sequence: TGTGCCAGCAGTGTTAGGGGGCAGCCGTATGGCTACACCTTC.

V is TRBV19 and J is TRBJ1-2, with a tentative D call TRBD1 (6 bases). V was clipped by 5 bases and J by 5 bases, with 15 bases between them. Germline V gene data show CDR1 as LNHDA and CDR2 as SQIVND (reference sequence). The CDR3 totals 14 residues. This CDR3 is CASSGDISLYGYTF. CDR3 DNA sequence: TGTGCCAGTAGTGGGGACATCAGTCTTTATGGCTACACCTTC.

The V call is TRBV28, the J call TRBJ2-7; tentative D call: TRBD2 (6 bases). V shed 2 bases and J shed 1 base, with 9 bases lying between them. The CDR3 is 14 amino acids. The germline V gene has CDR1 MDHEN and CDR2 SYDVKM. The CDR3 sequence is CASSLPRGSYEQYF. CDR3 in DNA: TGTGCCAGCAGTTTACCCCGGGGGTCCTACGAGCAGTACTTC.

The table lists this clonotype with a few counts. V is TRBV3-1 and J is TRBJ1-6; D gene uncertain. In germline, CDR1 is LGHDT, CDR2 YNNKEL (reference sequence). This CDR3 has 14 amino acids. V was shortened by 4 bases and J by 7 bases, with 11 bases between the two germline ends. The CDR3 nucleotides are TGTGCCAGCAGCCTACTAAGCGGGAATTCACCCCTCCACTTT. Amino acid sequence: CASSLLSGNSPLHF.

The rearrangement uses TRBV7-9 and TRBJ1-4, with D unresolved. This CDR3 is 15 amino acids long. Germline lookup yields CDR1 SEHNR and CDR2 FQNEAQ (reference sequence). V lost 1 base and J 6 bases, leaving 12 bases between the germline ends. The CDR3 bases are TGTGCCAGCAGCTTAGAGGCAGGACCCTATGAAAAACTGTTTTTT. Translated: CASSLEAGPYEKLFF. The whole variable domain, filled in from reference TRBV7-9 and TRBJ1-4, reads DTGVSQNPRHKITKRGQNVTFRCDPISEHNRLYWYRQTLGQGPEFLTYFQNEAQLEKSRLLSDRFSAERPKGSFSTLEIQRTEQGDSAMYLCASSLEAGPYEKLFFGSGTQLSVL.

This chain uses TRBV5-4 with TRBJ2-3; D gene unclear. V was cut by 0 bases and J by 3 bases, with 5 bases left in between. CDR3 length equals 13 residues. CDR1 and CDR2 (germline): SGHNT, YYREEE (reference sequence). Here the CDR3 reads CASSLARTDTQYF. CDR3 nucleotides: TGTGCCAGCAGCTTGGCCCGGACAGATACGCAGTATTTT.

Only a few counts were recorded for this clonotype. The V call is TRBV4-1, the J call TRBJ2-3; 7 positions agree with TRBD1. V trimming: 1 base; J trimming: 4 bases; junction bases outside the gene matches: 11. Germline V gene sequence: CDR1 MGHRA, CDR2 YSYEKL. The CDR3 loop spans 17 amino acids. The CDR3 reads CASSQGVADRHSDTQYF. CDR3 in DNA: TGCGCCAGCAGCCAAGGGGTGGCGGACAGGCATTCAGATACGCAGTATTTT.

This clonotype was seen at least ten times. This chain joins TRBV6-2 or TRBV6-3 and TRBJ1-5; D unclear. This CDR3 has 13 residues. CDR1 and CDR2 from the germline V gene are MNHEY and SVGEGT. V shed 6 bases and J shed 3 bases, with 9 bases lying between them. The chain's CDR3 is CASRGRVNQPQHF. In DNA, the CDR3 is TGTGCCAGCAGAGGACGGGTCAATCAGCCCCAGCATTTT.

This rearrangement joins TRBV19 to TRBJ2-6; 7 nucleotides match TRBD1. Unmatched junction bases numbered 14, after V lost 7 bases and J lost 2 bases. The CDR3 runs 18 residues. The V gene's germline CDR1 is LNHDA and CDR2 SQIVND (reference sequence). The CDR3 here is CASNSGTVIQTGANVLTF. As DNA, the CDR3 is TGTGCCAGTAATTCCGGGACAGTAATTCAAACTGGGGCCAACGTCCTGACTTTC.

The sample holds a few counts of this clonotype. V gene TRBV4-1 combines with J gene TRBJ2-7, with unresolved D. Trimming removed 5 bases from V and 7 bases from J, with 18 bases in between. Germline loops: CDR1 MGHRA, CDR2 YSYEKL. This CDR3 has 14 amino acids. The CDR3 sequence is CASSDPRKLLEQYF. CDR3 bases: TGCGCCAGCAGCGACCCTCGGAAACTCTTGGAGCAGTACTTC.

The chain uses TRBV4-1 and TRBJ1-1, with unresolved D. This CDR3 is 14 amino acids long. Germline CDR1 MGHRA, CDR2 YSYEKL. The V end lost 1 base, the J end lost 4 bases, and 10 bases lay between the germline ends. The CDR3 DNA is TGCGCCAGCAGCCAAGGGGGAGACGGCACTGAAGCTTTCTTT. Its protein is CASSQGGDGTEAFF.

CDR3 sequence (DNA): TGCGCCAGCAGCTTGGGCACAGCTTACGAAGTGCAGCAGTACTTC. Encoded protein: CASSLGTAYEVQQYF. The rearrangement uses TRBV5-1 and TRBJ2-7; no clear D gene. Trimming took 0 bases from V and 8 from J, leaving 18 bases between them. This CDR3 comprises 15 residues. Germline assignment: CDR1 SGHRS and CDR2 YFSETQ.

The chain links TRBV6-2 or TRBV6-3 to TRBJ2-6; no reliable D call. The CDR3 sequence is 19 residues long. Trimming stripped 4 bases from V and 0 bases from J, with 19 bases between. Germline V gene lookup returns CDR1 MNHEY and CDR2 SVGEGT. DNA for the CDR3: TGTGCCAGCAGTTCAAGATCGAAAGGCCACCTCTCTGGGGCCAACGTCCTGACTTTC. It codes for CASSSRSKGHLSGANVLTF.

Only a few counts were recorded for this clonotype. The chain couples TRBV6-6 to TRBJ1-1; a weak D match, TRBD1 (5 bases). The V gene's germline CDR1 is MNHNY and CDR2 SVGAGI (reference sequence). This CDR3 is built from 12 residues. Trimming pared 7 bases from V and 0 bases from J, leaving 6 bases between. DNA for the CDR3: TGTGCCAGCAAACAGGTGAACACTGAAGCTTTCTTT. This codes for CASKQVNTEAFF.

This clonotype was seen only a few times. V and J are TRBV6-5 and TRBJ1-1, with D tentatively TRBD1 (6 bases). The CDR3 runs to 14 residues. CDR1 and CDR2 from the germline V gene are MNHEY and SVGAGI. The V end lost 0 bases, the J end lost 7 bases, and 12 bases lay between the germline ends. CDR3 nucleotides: TGTGCCAGCAGTTACTCTTCGAGGGGGGTTGAAGCTTTCTTT. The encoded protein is CASSYSSRGVEAFF.